The 32 T cell receptor beta chains reported below all come from one sample, sequenced in a study of technical replicates of blood from a few donors. Sequencing was performed with immunoSEQ multiplex PCR; in TCRdb, only in-frame clones are kept and a portion is missing. Here the sample spans roughly 82,000 clones, 95% to 96% being singletons. The sample consisted of T cells isolated from PBMCs. These TCRs come from a human donor in good health.

This chain uses TRBV29-1 with TRBJ2-4, with TRBD1 matching over 9 bases. The CDR3 covers 13 residues. Germline CDR1 reads SQVTM; CDR2 reads ANQGSEA. Unmatched junction bases numbered 16, after V lost 6 bases and J lost 16 bases. The CDR3 region has the DNA TGCAGCGTACCAAATCCAACCGGGACAGGGAATTACTTC. This encodes CSVPNPTGTGNYF.

The chain combines TRBV30 with TRBJ2-6, with 12 bases fitting TRBD2. CDR1 is GTSNPN, CDR2 SVGIG, per germline (reference sequence). There are 19 residues in the CDR3. Trimming took 1 base from V and 0 from J; bases not matched to a gene: 7. The CDR3 DNA is TGTGCCTGGAGTGGCTGGGGACTAGCGGGTGGCTCTGGGGCCAACGTCCTGACTTTC. It yields the protein CAWSGWGLAGGSGANVLTF. The variable domain in full, with the rest retrieved from reference TRBV30 and TRBJ2-6, is SQTIHQWPATLVQPVGSPLSLECTVEGTSNPNLYWYRQAAGRGLQLLFYSVGIGQISSEVPQNLSASRPQDRQFILSSKKLLLSDSGFYLCAWSGWGLAGGSGANVLTFGAGSRLTVL.

The rearrangement uses TRBV19 and TRBJ1-1; 9 bases are shared with TRBD1. The J segment lost 6 bases and the V segment lost 6 bases, leaving 14 bases of the junction unmatched. Looked up from germline, CDR1 is LNHDA and CDR2 is SQIVND (reference sequence). The CDR3 length is 16 residues. The chain's CDR3 is CASSWDREKGYPEAFF. The CDR3, as DNA: TGTGCCAGTAGCTGGGACAGGGAGAAAGGATATCCTGAAGCTTTCTTT.

The chain is built from TRBV6-1 and TRBJ2-2; 10 bases align to TRBD1. From germline, CDR1 is MNHNS and CDR2 SASEGT. This CDR3 is 17 amino acids long. The junction had 7 bases not matched to a gene; V was cut back by 4 bases and J by 2 bases. CDR3 protein: CASSVRQGASNTGELFF. The CDR3 nucleotides read TGTGCCAGCAGTGTCAGACAGGGGGCTTCTAACACCGGGGAGCTGTTTTTT.

J is TRBJ1-2 and V is TRBV7-8; D not resolved. The length of the CDR3 is 14 residues. Trimming removed 5 bases from V and 10 bases from J, with 20 bases in between. Germline V CDR1 and CDR2: SGHVS, FQNEAQ. CDR3 protein: CASSLGITTPLYTF. CDR3 coding DNA: TGTGCCAGCAGCCTGGGCATCACGACCCCCCTCTACACCTTC. Complete variable domain (other parts from reference TRBV7-8 and TRBJ1-2): GAGVSQSPRYKVAKRGQDVALRCDPISGHVSLFWYQQALGQGPEFLTYFQNEAQLDKSGLPSDRFFAERPEGSVSTLKIQRTQQEDSAVYLCASSLGITTPLYTFGSGTRLTVV.

The chain has TRBV9 and TRBJ2-7, with 8 nucleotides matching TRBD1. The length of the CDR3 is 14 residues. V gave up 3 bases and J gave up 2 bases; unmatched junction bases: 4. From germline, CDR1 is SGDLS and CDR2 YYNGEE. The CDR3 loop is CASSEDRVPYEQYF. The CDR3 nucleotides read TGTGCCAGCAGCGAGGACAGGGTTCCCTACGAGCAGTACTTC.

The V gene is TRBV7-3, the J gene TRBJ2-7; D gene ambiguous. The CDR3 has 14 residues. V was shortened by 1 base and J by 6 bases, with 13 bases between the two germline ends. The germline V gene encodes CDR1 SGHTA and CDR2 FQGTGA. The CDR3: CASSLIAGSLEQYF. The CDR3, as DNA: TGTGCCAGCAGCTTAATTGCAGGATCCCTCGAGCAGTACTTC.

The chain has TRBV19 and TRBJ2-5, with TRBD2 matching 11 bases. Germline CDR1 reads LNHDA; CDR2 reads SQIVND (reference sequence). CDR3 length: 17 residues. CDR3: CAKTLPGLAALQETQYF. CDR3 bases: TGTGCAAAAACTCTACCGGGACTAGCGGCGCTCCAAGAGACCCAGTACTTC.

The V and J genes are TRBV10-1 and TRBJ2-6, with 8 bases lining up with TRBD1. The CDR3 runs to 19 residues. CDR1 and CDR2 (germline): WNHNN, SYGVQD (reference sequence). V was pared by 6 bases and J by 0 bases, with 13 bases of the junction left unmatched. CDR3 sequence reads: CASRAIDRGPFSGANVLTF. The CDR3 region has the DNA TGCGCCAGCAGGGCCATCGACAGGGGACCCTTCTCTGGGGCCAACGTCCTGACTTTC.

V is TRBV7-2 and J is TRBJ1-3; the D gene is possibly TRBD1 (6 bases). The CDR3 is made up of 15 amino acids. V lost 0 bases and J 5 bases, leaving 11 bases between the germline ends. Germline V gene lookup returns CDR1 SGHTA and CDR2 FQGNSA. The CDR3 is CASSLAAGARNTIYF. CDR3 coding DNA: TGTGCCAGCAGCTTAGCGGCAGGGGCTAGAAACACCATATATTTT.

Concerning this clone: One end of the junction does not line up with germline, which may come from a read error. The rearrangement joins TRBV28 to TRBJ2-3, with TRBD1 matching over 10 bases. Germline V gene lookup returns CDR1 MDHEN and CDR2 SYDVKM. The CDR3 has 12 amino acids. CDR3 in amino acids: CASSDRGRPQSF. The CDR3 DNA reads TGTGCCAGCAGTGACAGGGGGCGCCCACAATCTTTT.

The rearrangement joins TRBV6-4 to TRBJ2-3; D remains unclear. V was shortened by 3 bases and J by 0 bases, with 4 bases between the two germline ends. From germline, CDR1 is MRHNA and CDR2 SNTAGT. This CDR3 is built from 13 residues. The CDR3 reads CASSEASTDTQYF. CDR3 in DNA: TGTGCCAGCAGTGAGGCCAGCACAGATACGCAGTATTTT.

This clone was seen a single time. CDR3 DNA: TGTGCCAGCAGCCTGGCAACTAGCGGATACAATGAGCAGTTCTTC. This gives the protein CASSLATSGYNEQFF. The V call is TRBV4-2, the J call TRBJ2-1, with 8 bases that match TRBD2. The CDR3 consists of 15 residues. CDR1 and CDR2 (germline): LGHNA, YNFKEQ. V dropped 4 bases and J dropped 4; count of bases not matched to a gene: 6.

The chain couples TRBV11-2 to TRBJ2-5; 9 bases are a match to TRBD2. V lost 2 bases, J lost 5 bases, and 9 bases stayed unmatched. Germline lookup yields CDR1 SGHAT and CDR2 FQNNGV. CDR3 size: 16 residues. The CDR3: CASSLNPAGGSETQYF. The CDR3 DNA reads as TGTGCCAGCAGCTTAAATCCAGCGGGAGGTTCGGAGACCCAGTACTTC. Together with reference TRBV11-2 and TRBJ2-5, the CDR3 gives the full variable domain: EAGVAQSPRYKIIEKRQSVAFWCNPISGHATLYWYQQILGQGPKLLIQFQNNGVVDDSQLPKDRFSAERLKGVDSTLKIQPAKLEDSAVYLCASSLNPAGGSETQYFGPGTRLLVL.

This chain uses TRBV6-6 with TRBJ2-6; 7 positions agree with TRBD2. CDR1 is MNHNY and CDR2 is SVGAGI in the germline V gene (reference sequence). This CDR3 is 15 amino acids long. V was clipped by 11 bases and J by 4 bases; unmatched bases: 11. The CDR3 nucleotides are TGTGCCGGGACTACGGGACGGACGGGGGCCAACGTCCTGACTTTC. Residues: CAGTTGRTGANVLTF.

The chain combines TRBV7-2 with TRBJ2-5, with TRBD2 matching over 12 bases. The germline CDR1 and CDR2 sequences are SGHTA and FQGNSA. CDR3 size: 17 residues. Unmatched junction bases numbered 14, after V lost 5 bases and J lost 7 bases. CDR3 region: CASSPYLTSGRGGTQYF. The CDR3 DNA follows: TGTGCCAGCAGCCCATACCTGACTAGCGGGAGAGGCGGGACCCAGTACTTC.

V is TRBV27 and J is TRBJ2-7; 7 nucleotides line up with TRBD1. The trim removed 4 bases at V and 2 bases at J, leaving 8 bases unmatched. Germline V gene lookup returns CDR1 MNHEY and CDR2 SMNVEV (reference sequence). This CDR3 spans 15 amino acids. The CDR3 spells CASSSYGQATYEQYF. CDR3 nucleotide sequence: TGTGCCAGCAGTTCCTACGGACAGGCCACCTACGAGCAGTACTTC.

The chain couples TRBV2 to TRBJ1-1; 7 nucleotides agree with TRBD1. The CDR3 runs 15 residues. CDR1 SNHLY and CDR2 FYNNEI come from the germline V gene. V lost 4 bases to trimming and J lost 1 base; unmatched junction nucleotides: 6. CDR3 nucleotides: TGTGCCAGCAGTGTAATCGGGACAGAGAACACTGAAGCTTTCTTT. Protein: CASSVIGTENTEAFF.

The rearrangement links TRBV6-5 to TRBJ2-1; 8 bases fit TRBD2. V lost 2 bases and J lost 6; bases outside the gene matches: 0. Germline CDR1 is MNHEY and CDR2 is SVGAGI. There are 13 residues in the CDR3. The CDR3 sequence: CASSYAGGNEQFF. The CDR3 nucleotides are TGTGCCAGCAGTTACGCGGGGGGCAATGAGCAGTTCTTC.

The chain has TRBV5-1 and TRBJ2-5; possible D gene TRBD2, 5 bases. Germline values: CDR1 SGHRS, CDR2 YFSETQ. Trimming left V 4 bases short and J 1 base short, with 8 bases between. The CDR3 runs to 13 residues. CDR3 in DNA: TGCGCCAGCAGCCCCGAGGGCCAAGAGACCCAGTACTTC. Encoded protein: CASSPEGQETQYF.

The chain links TRBV7-2 to TRBJ2-7; the match to TRBD2 covers 8 bases. V shed 0 bases, J shed 9 bases, and the junction held 7 bases outside the gene matches. CDR3 length equals 14 residues. Per the germline V gene, CDR1 is SGHTA and CDR2 is FQGNSA. The CDR3 reads CASSLAQGLEVQYF. The DNA for the CDR3 is TGTGCCAGCAGCTTAGCGCAGGGACTAGAAGTGCAGTACTTC.

The V and J genes are TRBV30 and TRBJ1-1; D may be TRBD1 (5 bases). The CDR3 is 14 amino acids. Germline CDR1 and CDR2: GTSNPN and SVGIG (reference sequence). V was cut by 1 base and J by 5 bases, with 14 bases left in between. The CDR3 sequence is CAWSGGGSKTEAFF. In DNA, the CDR3 is TGTGCCTGGAGTGGGGGGGGGTCGAAGACTGAAGCTTTCTTT.

This clone was found once. The chain employs TRBV7-9 and TRBJ1-4, with D hard to call. Germline-derived CDR1 and CDR2 are SEHNR and FQNEAQ (reference sequence). V lost 1 base, J lost 0 bases, and 12 bases lay in between. The CDR3 is 17 residues long. The CDR3: CASSLGLGGATNEKLFF. CDR3 DNA: TGTGCCAGCAGCTTAGGGTTAGGCGGAGCAACTAATGAAAAACTGTTTTTT.

The V gene is TRBV9, the J gene TRBJ2-5; D might be TRBD1 (6 bases). Trimming took off 0 bases at V and 1 base at J, with 7 bases between the two ends. Germline lookup yields CDR1 SGDLS and CDR2 YYNGEE. This CDR3 contains 14 residues. The CDR3 region has the DNA TGTGCCAGCAGCGTAGGGACAGTCCAAGAGACCCAGTACTTC. Residues: CASSVGTVQETQYF.

This clone was seen only a few times. The genes are TRBV5-6 and TRBJ1-1; 8 nucleotides match TRBD1. Trimming took 3 bases from V and 7 from J; bases not matched to a gene: 2. The germline V gene encodes CDR1 SGHDT and CDR2 YYEEEE. The CDR3 spans 12 residues. In nucleotides, the CDR3 is TGTGCCAGCAGCTCAGGGGGCATTGAAGCTTTCTTT. Its protein is CASSSGGIEAFF.

CDR3 residues: CASLRGIDQPQHF. As DNA, the CDR3 is TGTGCCAGCCTCAGGGGGATCGATCAGCCCCAGCATTTT. The chain recombines TRBV6-1 with TRBJ1-5; 7 bases are shared with TRBD1. Germline-derived CDR1 and CDR2 are MNHNS and SASEGT. The CDR3 consists of 13 residues. V was clipped by 8 bases and J by 5 bases; unmatched bases: 6.

This sequence joins TRBV6-5 and TRBJ2-7, with TRBD2 identical over 9 bases. The V segment lost 8 bases and the J segment 3 bases; nucleotides outside the gene matches: 5. The CDR3 has 13 amino acids. Germline V gives CDR1 MNHEY, CDR2 SVGAGI. The CDR3 loop is CASLAGVGYEQYF. The CDR3 DNA sequence: TGTGCCAGCTTAGCGGGAGTAGGCTACGAGCAGTACTTC.

Only one count was recorded for this clone. The V call is TRBV19, the J call TRBJ2-3; TRBD2 matches 8 bases. The germline gives CDR1 LNHDA, CDR2 SQIVND (reference sequence). The CDR3 covers 14 residues. V lost 7 bases, J lost 8 bases, and 11 bases stayed unmatched. The CDR3 protein is CASTPGLDLGTQYF. In DNA form, the CDR3 reads TGTGCCAGTACCCCGGGACTAGACCTTGGTACGCAGTATTTT.

The V and J genes are TRBV18 and TRBJ1-5; no reliable D call. Trimming shortened V by 2 bases and J by 6 bases, and 17 bases separated the two germline ends. This CDR3 is built from 16 residues. From germline, CDR1 is KGHSH and CDR2 LQKENI. The CDR3 region is CASSPVISAGSQPQHF. The CDR3 bases are TGTGCCAGCTCACCAGTAATCTCAGCTGGGAGTCAGCCCCAGCATTTT.

The CDR3 reads CASSFGLLPNTDTQYF. CDR3 nucleotides: TGCGCCAGCAGCTTCGGACTCCTACCGAACACAGATACGCAGTATTTT. V is TRBV5-1 and J is TRBJ2-3, with a tentative D call TRBD2 (5 bases). Germline values: CDR1 SGHRS, CDR2 YFSETQ. This CDR3 has 16 residues. The V gene lost 2 bases and the J gene lost 2 bases, with 15 bases spanning the gap.

This chain links TRBV28 with TRBJ2-1, with 10 bases lining up with TRBD2. With V trimmed by 1 base and J by 6 bases, 6 bases remained unmatched. This CDR3 comprises 16 residues. Germline values: CDR1 MDHEN, CDR2 SYDVKM. Here the CDR3 DNA reads TGTGCCAGCAGTTTATCGGTTCGACTAGCGGGCAATGAGCAGTTCTTC. The encoded protein is CASSLSVRLAGNEQFF.

This chain connects TRBV7-9 to TRBJ1-4; D unresolved. This CDR3 has 13 amino acids. V lost 1 base, J lost 7 bases, and 7 bases lay in between. From germline, CDR1 is SEHNR and CDR2 FQNEAQ (reference sequence). The CDR3 protein is CASSLGSTEKLFF. The CDR3 coding sequence is TGTGCCAGCAGCTTAGGCAGTACTGAAAAACTGTTTTTT.